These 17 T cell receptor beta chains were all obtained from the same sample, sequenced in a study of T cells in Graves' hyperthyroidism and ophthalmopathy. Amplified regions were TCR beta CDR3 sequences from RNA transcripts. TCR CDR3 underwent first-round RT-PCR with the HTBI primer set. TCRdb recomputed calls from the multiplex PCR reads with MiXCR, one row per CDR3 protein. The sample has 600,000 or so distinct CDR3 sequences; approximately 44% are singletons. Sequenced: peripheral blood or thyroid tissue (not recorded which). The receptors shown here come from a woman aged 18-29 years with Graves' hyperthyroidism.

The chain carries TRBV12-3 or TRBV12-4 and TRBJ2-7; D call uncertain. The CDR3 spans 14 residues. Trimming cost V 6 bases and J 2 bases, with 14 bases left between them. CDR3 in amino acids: CASSQAFTPYEQYF. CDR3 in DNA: TGTGCCAGCAGCCAAGCGTTCACACCCTACGAGCAGTACTTC.

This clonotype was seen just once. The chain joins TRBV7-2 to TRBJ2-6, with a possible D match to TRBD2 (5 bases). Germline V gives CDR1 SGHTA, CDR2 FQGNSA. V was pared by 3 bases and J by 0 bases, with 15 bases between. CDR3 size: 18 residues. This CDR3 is CASSFAGGSYSGANVLTF. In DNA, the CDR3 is TGTGCCAGCAGCTTTGCAGGAGGCTCTTACTCTGGGGCCAACGTCCTGACTTTC. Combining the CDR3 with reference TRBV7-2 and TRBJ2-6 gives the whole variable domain GAGVSQSPSNKVTEKGKDVELRCDPISGHTALYWYRQSLGQGLEFLIYFQGNSAPDKSGLPSDRFSAERTGGSVSTLTIQRTQQEDSAVYLCASSFAGGSYSGANVLTFGAGSRLTVL.

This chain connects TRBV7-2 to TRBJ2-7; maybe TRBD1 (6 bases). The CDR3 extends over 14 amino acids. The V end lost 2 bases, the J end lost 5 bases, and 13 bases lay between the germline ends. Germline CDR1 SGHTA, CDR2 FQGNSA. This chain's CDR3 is CASSLYRDENEQYF. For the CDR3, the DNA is TGTGCCAGCAGCTTATACAGGGATGAAAACGAGCAGTACTTC. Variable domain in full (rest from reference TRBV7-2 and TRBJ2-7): GAGVSQSPSNKVTEKGKDVELRCDPISGHTALYWYRQSLGQGLEFLIYFQGNSAPDKSGLPSDRFSAERTGGSVSTLTIQRTQQEDSAVYLCASSLYRDENEQYFGPGTRLTVT.

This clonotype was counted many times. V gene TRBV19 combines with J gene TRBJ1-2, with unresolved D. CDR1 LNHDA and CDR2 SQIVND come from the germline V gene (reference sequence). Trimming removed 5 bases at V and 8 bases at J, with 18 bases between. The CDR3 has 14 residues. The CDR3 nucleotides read TGTGCCAGTAGTCCAGGCCGGGCCTATGGCGGCTACACCTTC. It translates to CASSPGRAYGGYTF.

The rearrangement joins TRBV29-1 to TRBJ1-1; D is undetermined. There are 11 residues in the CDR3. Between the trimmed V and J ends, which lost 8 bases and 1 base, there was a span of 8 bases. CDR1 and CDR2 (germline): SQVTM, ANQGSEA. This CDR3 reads CSTDGNTEAFF. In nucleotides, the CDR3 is TGCAGCACGGACGGGAACACTGAAGCTTTCTTT.

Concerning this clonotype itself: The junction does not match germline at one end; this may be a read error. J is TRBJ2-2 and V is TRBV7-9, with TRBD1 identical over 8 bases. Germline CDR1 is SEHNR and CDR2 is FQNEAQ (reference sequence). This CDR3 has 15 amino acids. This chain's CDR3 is CASSWFDRGGGELFF. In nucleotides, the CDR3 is TGCGCCAGCAGCTGGTTCGACAGGGGTGGCGGGGAGCTGTTTTTT.

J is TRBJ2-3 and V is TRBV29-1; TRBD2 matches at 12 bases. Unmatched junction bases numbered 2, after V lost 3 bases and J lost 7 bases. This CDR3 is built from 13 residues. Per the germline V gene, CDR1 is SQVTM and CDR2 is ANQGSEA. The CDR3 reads CSVDGLAGNTQYF. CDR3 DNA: TGCAGCGTTGATGGACTAGCGGGAAATACGCAGTATTTT.

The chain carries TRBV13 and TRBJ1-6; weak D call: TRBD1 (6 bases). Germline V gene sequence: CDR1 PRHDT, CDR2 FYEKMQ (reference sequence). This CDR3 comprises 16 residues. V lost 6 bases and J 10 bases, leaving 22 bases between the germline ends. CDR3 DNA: TGTGCCAGCAGGTGGTCCAAACAGGGCTTAGAATCACCCCTCCACTTT. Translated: CASRWSKQGLESPLHF. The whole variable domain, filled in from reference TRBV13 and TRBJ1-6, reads AAGVIQSPRHLIKEKRETATLKCYPIPRHDTVYWYQQGPGQDPQFLISFYEKMQSDKGSIPDRFSAQQFSDYHSELNMSSLELGDSALYFCASRWSKQGLESPLHFGNGTRLTVT.

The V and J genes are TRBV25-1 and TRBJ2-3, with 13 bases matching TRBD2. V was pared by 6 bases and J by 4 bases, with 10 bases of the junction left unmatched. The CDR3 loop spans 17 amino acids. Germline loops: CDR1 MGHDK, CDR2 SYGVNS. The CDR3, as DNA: TGTGCCAGCAGCCAACGGACTAGCGGGAGAACGGCAGATACGCAGTATTTT. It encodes CASSQRTSGRTADTQYF.

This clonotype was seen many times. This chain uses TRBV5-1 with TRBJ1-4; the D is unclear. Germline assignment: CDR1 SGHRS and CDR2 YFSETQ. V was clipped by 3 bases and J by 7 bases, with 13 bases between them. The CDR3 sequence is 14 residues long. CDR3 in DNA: TGCGCCAGCAGCTCACAGACCCAGTCTGAAAAACTGTTTTTT. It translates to CASSSQTQSEKLFF.

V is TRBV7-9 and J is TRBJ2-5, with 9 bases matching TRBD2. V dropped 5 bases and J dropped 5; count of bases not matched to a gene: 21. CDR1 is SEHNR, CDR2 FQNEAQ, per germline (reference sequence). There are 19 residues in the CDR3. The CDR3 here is CASSLGLAQTRGRRETQYF. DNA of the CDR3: TGTGCCAGCAGCCTGGGACTAGCTCAAACCCGAGGGAGAAGGGAGACCCAGTACTTC.

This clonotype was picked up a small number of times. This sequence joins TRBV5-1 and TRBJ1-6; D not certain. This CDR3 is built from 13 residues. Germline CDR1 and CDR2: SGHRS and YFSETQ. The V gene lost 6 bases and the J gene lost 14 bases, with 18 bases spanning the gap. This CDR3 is CASTSRSDGTLHF. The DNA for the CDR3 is TGCGCCAGCACCTCCAGGTCCGATGGGACCCTCCACTTT.

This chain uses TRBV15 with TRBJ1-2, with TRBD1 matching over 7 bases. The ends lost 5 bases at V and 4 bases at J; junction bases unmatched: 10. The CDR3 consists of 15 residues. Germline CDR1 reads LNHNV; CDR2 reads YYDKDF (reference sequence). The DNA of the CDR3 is TGTGCCACCAGCCCCCTGAAGACAGGGACCTATGGCTACACCTTC. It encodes CATSPLKTGTYGYTF.

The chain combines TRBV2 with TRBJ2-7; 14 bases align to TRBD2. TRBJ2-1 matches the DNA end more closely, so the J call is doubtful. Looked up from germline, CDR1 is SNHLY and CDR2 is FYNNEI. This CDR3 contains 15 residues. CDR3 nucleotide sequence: TGTGCCAGCAGTTACTCGACTAGCGGGAGGGATGAGCAGTTCTTC. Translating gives CASSYSTSGRDEQFF.

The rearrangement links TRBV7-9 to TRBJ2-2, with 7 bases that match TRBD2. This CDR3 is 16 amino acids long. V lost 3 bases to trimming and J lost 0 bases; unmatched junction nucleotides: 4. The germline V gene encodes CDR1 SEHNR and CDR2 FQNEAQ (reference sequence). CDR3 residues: CASSFPRETNTGELFF. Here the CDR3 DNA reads TGTGCCAGCAGCTTCCCGCGGGAGACGAACACCGGGGAGCTGTTTTTT. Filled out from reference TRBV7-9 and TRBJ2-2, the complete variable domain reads DTGVSQNPRHKITKRGQNVTFRCDPISEHNRLYWYRQTLGQGPEFLTYFQNEAQLEKSRLLSDRFSAERPKGSFSTLEIQRTEQGDSAMYLCASSFPRETNTGELFFGEGSRLTVL.

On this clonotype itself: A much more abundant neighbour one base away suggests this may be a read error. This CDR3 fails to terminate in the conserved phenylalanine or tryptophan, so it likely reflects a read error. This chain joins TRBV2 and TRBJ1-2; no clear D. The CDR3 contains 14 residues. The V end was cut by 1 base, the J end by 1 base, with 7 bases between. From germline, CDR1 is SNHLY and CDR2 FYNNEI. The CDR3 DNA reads TGTGCCAGCAGTGAAGGGAACCTTAACTATGGCTACACCCTC. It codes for CASSEGNLNYGYTL.

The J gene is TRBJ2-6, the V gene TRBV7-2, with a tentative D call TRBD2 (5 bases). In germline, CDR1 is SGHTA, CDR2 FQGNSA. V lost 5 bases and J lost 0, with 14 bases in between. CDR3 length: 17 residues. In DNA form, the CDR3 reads TGTGCCAGCAGCCAAGATAAGGAGGTCTCTGGGGCCAACGTCCTGACTTTC. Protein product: CASSQDKEVSGANVLTF.